What follows are 21 T cell receptor beta chains derived from one specimen sequenced in a study of response to subunit inactivated influenza vaccine. TCRdb recomputed calls from the RT-PCR reads with MiXCR, one row per CDR3 protein. The repertoire holds more than 400,000 distinct CDR3 sequences, with approximately 7.8% as singletons. The sample was PBMCs from blood, taken roughly 24 months after vaccination. The receptors were sampled from a man aged 50 to 69 who received an inactivated influenza vaccine.

This clonotype was detected only a few times. This sequence joins TRBV12-5 and TRBJ2-5, with D uncertain. The CDR3 totals 11 residues. CDR1 and CDR2 from the germline V gene are LGHNT and FRNRAP. V was trimmed by 3 bases and J by 5 bases, leaving 4 bases between them. CDR3 in amino acids: CASGFGETQYF. The DNA for the CDR3 is TGTGCTAGTGGTTTCGGGGAGACCCAGTACTTC.

The rearrangement uses TRBV4-1 and TRBJ1-4; TRBD1 might be the D (6 bases). V lost 0 bases and J 6 bases, leaving 17 bases between the germline ends. Germline V CDR1 and CDR2: MGHRA, YSYEKL. CDR3 length: 17 amino acids. The chain's CDR3 is CASSQDRQSKGDEKLFF. The CDR3 bases are TGCGCCAGCAGCCAAGATCGGCAGAGCAAGGGGGATGAAAAACTGTTTTTT.

This clonotype appeared a few times. The chain links TRBV12-3 or TRBV12-4 to TRBJ2-5; the D call may be TRBD1 or TRBD2 (6 bases each). The CDR3 consists of 13 residues. V was pared by 10 bases and J by 5 bases, with 17 bases between. CDR3 loop: CATARGRGETQYF. In DNA, the CDR3 is TGTGCCACTGCCCGGGGGCGAGGGGAGACCCAGTACTTC.

DNA of the CDR3: TGTGCCAGCACCGGGACAGGGGACGAGACCCAGTACTTC. Translated, it gives CASTGTGDETQYF. The chain is built from TRBV2 and TRBJ2-5; 10 bases are shared with TRBD1. The germline gives CDR1 SNHLY, CDR2 FYNNEI. V trimming: 7 bases; J trimming: 5 bases; junction bases outside the gene matches: 4. CDR3 length: 13 amino acids.

This clonotype was picked up a small number of times. The rearrangement joins TRBV5-1 to TRBJ2-4, with 8 bases matching TRBD1. With 4 bases clipped from V and 6 bases from J, the junction kept 3 bases outside the gene matches. Germline assignment: CDR1 SGHRS and CDR2 YFSETQ. The CDR3 runs to 13 residues. The CDR3 sequence: CASSEGQGNIQYF. CDR3 DNA sequence: TGCGCCAGCAGCGAAGGACAGGGAAACATTCAGTACTTC.

This clonotype showed up many times. The J gene is TRBJ1-3, the V gene TRBV5-5, with a possible D match to TRBD1 (6 bases). The V end lost 8 bases, the J end lost 3 bases, and 15 bases lay between the germline ends. The CDR3 runs 14 residues. Germline-derived CDR1 and CDR2 are SGHKS and YYEKEE (reference sequence). The CDR3 is CASRGGSGGNTIYF. CDR3 bases: TGTGCCAGTCGGGGGGGCTCGGGTGGAAACACCATATATTTT.

In DNA, the CDR3 is TGTGCCAGCAGCTTATTGGAGGTATGGAGCTATGGCTACACCTTC. It codes for CASSLLEVWSYGYTF. V and J are TRBV7-9 and TRBJ1-2, with D uncertain. The CDR3 has 15 amino acids. Trimming took 2 bases from V and 4 from J, leaving 14 bases between them. The V gene's germline CDR1 is SEHNR and CDR2 FQNEAQ (reference sequence).

The rearrangement links TRBV7-2 to TRBJ1-6; D gene unclear. Per the germline V gene, CDR1 is SGHTA and CDR2 is FQGNSA. This CDR3 spans 13 amino acids. V was shortened by 2 bases and J by 10 bases, with 9 bases between the two germline ends. The CDR3 coding sequence is TGTGCCAGCAGCTTAAAGGTTGGCTCACCCCTCCACTTT. This codes for CASSLKVGSPLHF.

This clonotype was seen at least ten times. The rearrangement links TRBV12-3 or TRBV12-4 to TRBJ1-2; D is possibly TRBD1 (5 bases). V was shortened by 6 bases and J by 6 bases, with 14 bases between the two germline ends. The CDR3 consists of 13 residues. CDR3 loop: CASSRRVGDGYTF. The CDR3 region has the DNA TGTGCCAGCAGCCGAAGGGTGGGGGATGGCTACACCTTC.

In its sample, this clonotype was seen a few times. The V and J genes are TRBV7-9 and TRBJ1-2; 10 bases are shared with TRBD1. CDR1 is SEHNR, CDR2 FQNEAQ, per germline (reference sequence). V lost 3 bases to trimming and J lost 8 bases; unmatched junction nucleotides: 9. CDR3 length: 15 residues. The DNA for the CDR3 is TGTGCCAGCAGCTTTCAATGGGACAGGGGCGAAGGCTACACCTTC. Translating gives CASSFQWDRGEGYTF.

This sequence joins TRBV5-4 and TRBJ2-3, with D perhaps matching TRBD1 (6 bases). CDR3 length equals 14 residues. V lost 2 bases, J lost 6 bases, and 13 bases lay in between. Looked up from germline, CDR1 is SGHNT and CDR2 is YYREEE (reference sequence). The CDR3 DNA follows: TGTGCCAGCAGCTTTCAAGGGGGTGAGGATACGCAGTATTTT. Translating it yields CASSFQGGEDTQYF.

The rearrangement joins TRBV29-1 to TRBJ1-2; no firm D call. V shed 4 bases and J shed 7 bases, with 16 bases lying between them. This CDR3 region has 13 residues. Germline V lookup: CDR1 SQVTM, CDR2 ANQGSEA. The CDR3 region is CSVGPFRDRGYTF. The CDR3 DNA reads TGCAGCGTTGGGCCGTTCAGAGATCGTGGCTACACCTTC.

This clonotype has only a few counts. The chain couples TRBV27 to TRBJ2-5; either TRBD1 or TRBD2 may fit D (5 bases each). Trimming cost V 3 bases and J 1 base, with 12 bases left between them. This CDR3 has 15 residues. Germline V gene data show CDR1 as MNHEY and CDR2 as SMNVEV (reference sequence). CDR3 in amino acids: CASSLGVSIQETQYF. CDR3 in DNA: TGTGCCAGCAGTTTGGGGGTGTCTATCCAAGAGACCCAGTACTTC.

The chain has TRBV12-3 or TRBV12-4 and TRBJ1-2; TRBD1 matches at 10 bases. V gave up 4 bases and J gave up 5 bases; unmatched junction bases: 4. The CDR3 sequence is 14 residues long. The DNA of the CDR3 is TGTGCCAGCAGTTCGACAGGGGGCCTATATGGCTACACCTTC. Encoded protein: CASSSTGGLYGYTF.

This clonotype was detected only a few times. The chain employs TRBV6-2 or TRBV6-3 and TRBJ2-3; D tentatively reads TRBD1 or TRBD2 (5 bases each). V gave up 2 bases and J gave up 10 bases, with 16 bases separating them. Germline CDR1 reads MNHEY; CDR2 reads SVGEGT. CDR3 length: 14 amino acids. The CDR3 DNA follows: TGTGCCAGCAGTTACGGTTATGCAGGGCGGGCGCAGTATTTT. Residues: CASSYGYAGRAQYF.

The table lists this clonotype with a few counts. In DNA, the CDR3 is TGTGCCAGCCTCGGCCTGGTGGATCTAGGCACTGAAGCTTTCTTT. Translation gives CASLGLVDLGTEAFF. The gene calls are TRBV6-2 or TRBV6-3 and TRBJ1-1; D gene uncertain. Germline CDR1 MNHEY, CDR2 SVGEGT. This CDR3 is built from 15 residues. V lost 8 bases to trimming and J lost 4 bases, with 20 bases between them.

This clonotype was picked up a small number of times. The chain carries TRBV20-1 and TRBJ2-3; no reliable D call. Germline CDR1 DFQATT, CDR2 SNEGSKA (reference sequence). The CDR3 length is 13 residues. V lost 3 bases and J 2 bases, leaving 9 bases between the germline ends. The CDR3 loop is CSARKRDTDTQYF. The CDR3 DNA sequence: TGCAGTGCTAGGAAACGAGACACAGATACGCAGTATTTT.

This clonotype showed up many times. The chain links TRBV4-3 to TRBJ2-2; no clear D. Trimming cost V 2 bases and J 3 bases, with 10 bases left between them. Germline lookup yields CDR1 LGHNA and CDR2 YSLEER. The CDR3 runs 15 residues. CDR3 in DNA: TGCGCCAGCAGCCAACTTTCTAGGCACACCGGGGAGCTGTTTTTT. Protein sequence: CASSQLSRHTGELFF.

The table lists this clonotype with a few counts. This sequence joins TRBV29-1 and TRBJ2-4, with D tentatively TRBD1 or TRBD2 (6 bases each). Germline lookup yields CDR1 SQVTM and CDR2 ANQGSEA. The V gene lost 7 bases and the J gene lost 1 base, with 14 bases spanning the gap. The CDR3 consists of 14 residues. In DNA form, the CDR3 reads TGCAGCGCGGGGGCGGCAGGGGCCAAAAACATTCAGTACTTC. This gives the protein CSAGAAGAKNIQYF.

Many counts were recorded for this clonotype. The rearrangement links TRBV28 to TRBJ2-3, with D unresolved. This CDR3 contains 16 residues. The V end lost 4 bases, the J end lost 0 bases, and 14 bases lay between the germline ends. CDR1 and CDR2 (germline): MDHEN, SYDVKM. The CDR3 sequence is CASSSFFMSSTDTQYF. In DNA, the CDR3 is TGTGCCAGCAGTTCCTTTTTTATGTCCAGCACAGATACGCAGTATTTT.

V is TRBV18 and J is TRBJ2-1; D gene uncertain. Trimming removed 3 bases from V and 7 bases from J, with 13 bases in between. The CDR3 has 14 residues. Germline CDR1 KGHSH, CDR2 LQKENI. The CDR3 reads CASSPPGPTNEQFF. DNA for the CDR3: TGTGCCAGCTCACCCCCGGGCCCTACTAATGAGCAGTTCTTC.